One and the same sample provided the 31 T cell receptor beta chains below, sequenced in a study of regulatory T cells in long-lasting Graves disease (TCRdb year 2021). Libraries were constructed by multiplex PCR. Instrument used: Illumina HiSeq 4000. CDR3 regions were amplified by Arm-PCR with iRepertoire HTBI primers to construct TCR beta libraries. TCRdb ran its own pipeline on the public reads, namely fastp trimming at Q25 and MiXCR clone calling, and kept in-frame beta chains. Each entry is one CDR3 protein sequence, shown with its most common DNA and genes. The sample records roughly 500,000 distinct CDR3 sequences, around 21% of which are singletons. The ten top clones hold 7.8% of the sample. The label giving this sample's time point can be read as: persistent/refractory GD, antithyroid drugs over 5 years with positive TRAb. For both TCR sequencing and RNA sequencing, RNA was extracted from PBMCs using TRIzol.

Sequenced material: peripheral blood mononuclear cells (PBMCs), taken when the disease was refractory, from a patient treated with antithyroid drugs. These receptors came from a female donor with Graves disease.

On this clonotype: This clone may be a read error of a much larger clone one base away. The chain links TRBV12-3 or TRBV12-4 to TRBJ1-3; TRBD1 agrees at 9 bases. Trimming cost V 7 bases and J 0 bases; bases outside gene matches: 4. This CDR3 contains 15 residues. CDR3 sequence: CASNGQGTSGNTIYF. The CDR3 DNA sequence: TGTGCCAGCAACGGACAGGGGACCTCTGGAAACACCATATATTTT.

The rearrangement uses TRBV30 and TRBJ2-4; no definite D call. Trimming removed 1 base from V and 3 bases from J, with 4 bases in between. CDR3 length equals 12 residues. Looked up from germline, CDR1 is GTSNPN and CDR2 is SVGIG (reference sequence). The chain's CDR3 is CAWSGVKNIQYF. The CDR3 nucleotides read TGTGCCTGGAGTGGGGTCAAAAACATTCAGTACTTC.

The chain employs TRBV20-1 and TRBJ2-7; D is perhaps TRBD1 or TRBD2 (5 bases each). With 0 bases removed from V and 0 bases from J, the gap between germline ends came to 12 bases. From germline, CDR1 is DFQATT and CDR2 SNEGSKA (reference sequence). The CDR3 spans 15 residues. CDR3 sequence: CSARDGGSSSYEQYF. As DNA, the CDR3 is TGCAGTGCTAGAGATGGGGGTTCGAGCTCCTACGAGCAGTACTTC.

This clonotype turned up a few times. The genes are TRBV28 and TRBJ1-2; 7 positions match TRBD1. CDR3 length: 16 amino acids. V gave up 5 bases and J gave up 4 bases; unmatched junction bases: 13. Germline assignment: CDR1 MDHEN and CDR2 SYDVKM. CDR3 DNA: TGTGCCAGCAGTGGAACCAGGGGGATAGGACCCTATGGCTACACCTTC. This codes for CASSGTRGIGPYGYTF.

This chain uses TRBV30 with TRBJ2-7; D might be TRBD2 (6 bases). V was trimmed by 5 bases and J by 4 bases, leaving 15 bases between them. Germline V gives CDR1 GTSNPN, CDR2 SVGIG (reference sequence). This CDR3 comprises 13 residues. The DNA for the CDR3 is TGTGCCTGGGATAGCGGTCTTGGGTACGAGCAGTACTTC. This sequence encodes CAWDSGLGYEQYF.

Many counts were recorded for this clonotype. This sequence joins TRBV5-1 and TRBJ1-2; 11 bases align to TRBD1. The V gene's germline CDR1 is SGHRS and CDR2 YFSETQ. Trimming removed 2 bases from V and 2 bases from J; junction bases left unmatched: 2. The CDR3 has 15 amino acids. The DNA of the CDR3 is TGCGCCAGCAGCTTTGGGACAGGGGGGAACTATGGCTACACCTTC. It translates to CASSFGTGGNYGYTF. The entire variable domain, with the rest obtained from reference TRBV5-1 and TRBJ1-2, is as follows: KAGVTQTPRYLIKTRGQQVTLSCSPISGHRSVSWYQQTPGQGLQFLFEYFSETQRNKGNFPGRFSGRQFSNSRSEMNVSTLELGDSALYLCASSFGTGGNYGYTFGSGTRLTVV.

The sample holds many counts of this clonotype. V usage is TRBV28 and J usage is TRBJ1-5; 10 bases match TRBD1. Germline values: CDR1 MDHEN, CDR2 SYDVKM. V lost 5 bases and J lost 3; bases outside the gene matches: 7. The CDR3 extends over 16 amino acids. The CDR3 region has the DNA TGTGCCAGCAGTGTCCGGGACAGGGGACTCAATCAGCCCCAGCATTTT. This codes for CASSVRDRGLNQPQHF. Looking up the rest from reference TRBV28 and TRBJ1-5 gives the full variable domain: DVKVTQSSRYLVKRTGEKVFLECVQDMDHENMFWYRQDPGLGLRLIYFSYDVKMKEKGDIPEGYSVSREKKERFSLILESASTNQTSMYLCASSVRDRGLNQPQHFGDGTRLSIL.

This clonotype was observed many times. The rearrangement uses TRBV28 and TRBJ1-5, with D perhaps TRBD1 (6 bases). Germline CDR1 reads MDHEN; CDR2 reads SYDVKM. The V end lost 2 bases, the J end lost 0 bases, and 17 bases lay between the germline ends. The CDR3 is made up of 18 amino acids. CDR3 DNA sequence: TGTGCCAGCAGTTTAGATCCCCGGGGGGCTTATAGCAATCAGCCCCAGCATTTT. Encoded protein: CASSLDPRGAYSNQPQHF.

The chain uses TRBV5-1 and TRBJ2-7, with 8 positions matching TRBD1. The CDR3 is 13 amino acids. The ends lost 6 bases at V and 3 bases at J; junction bases unmatched: 5. Germline V lookup: CDR1 SGHRS, CDR2 YFSETQ. CDR3 coding DNA: TGCGCCAGCAAGAGGACAGGGCTCTACGAGCAGTACTTC. It specifies CASKRTGLYEQYF.

This clonotype was observed a handful of times. A read error is likely, as this CDR3 ends without the conserved phenylalanine or tryptophan. J is TRBJ2-5 and V is TRBV10-3; TRBD2 aligns across 13 bases. The germline V gene has CDR1 ENHRY and CDR2 SYGVKD. The ends lost 4 bases at V and 5 bases at J; junction bases unmatched: 13. The CDR3 totals 18 residues. The CDR3 protein is CAISGEGGTSGIWETQYL. The CDR3 DNA reads TGTGCCATCAGTGGAGAGGGGGGGACTAGCGGGATCTGGGAGACCCAGTACCTC.

This clonotype showed up just a few times. The CDR3 spells CASSLGLKSSGNTIYF. The CDR3 bases are TGTGCCAGCAGCTTGGGACTCAAATCCTCTGGAAACACCATATATTTT. The rearrangement links TRBV11-2 to TRBJ1-3, with D perhaps matching TRBD1 (5 bases). Per germline, CDR1 SGHAT and CDR2 FQNNGV. V lost 3 bases and J 0 bases, leaving 12 bases between the germline ends. The CDR3 sequence is 16 residues long. The whole variable domain, remainder taken from reference TRBV11-2 and TRBJ1-3, is EAGVAQSPRYKIIEKRQSVAFWCNPISGHATLYWYQQILGQGPKLLIQFQNNGVVDDSQLPKDRFSAERLKGVDSTLKIQPAKLEDSAVYLCASSLGLKSSGNTIYFGEGSWLTVV.

This rearrangement joins TRBV15 to TRBJ1-3; D is ambiguous. V was pared by 1 base and J by 1 base, with 8 bases between. The CDR3 totals 15 residues. Germline V gives CDR1 LNHNV, CDR2 YYDKDF (reference sequence). CDR3 sequence reads: CATSRGVTSGNTIYF. In DNA, the CDR3 is TGTGCCACCAGCAGAGGAGTGACTTCTGGAAACACCATATATTTT.

This clonotype was picked up many times. The gene calls are TRBV28 and TRBJ2-7, with 11 bases matching TRBD1. V lost 8 bases to trimming and J lost 3 bases; unmatched junction nucleotides: 6. The CDR3 is 14 amino acids. Germline CDR1 is MDHEN and CDR2 is SYDVKM. The chain's CDR3 is CASGAGTGGYEQYF. The CDR3 nucleotides are TGTGCCAGCGGTGCCGGGACAGGGGGCTACGAGCAGTACTTC.

The chain has TRBV6-2 or TRBV6-3 and TRBJ1-5, with TRBD1 identical over 7 bases. The CDR3 is 16 amino acids. The germline CDR1 and CDR2 sequences are MNHEY and SVGEGT. With V trimmed by 6 bases and J by 0 bases, 8 bases remained unmatched. CDR3 amino acids: CASSPAGGFSNQPQHF. For the CDR3, the DNA is TGTGCCAGCAGCCCTGCAGGGGGATTTAGCAATCAGCCCCAGCATTTT.

This clonotype was picked up many times. One end of the junction is discordant with germline, which a read error may explain. The genes are TRBV12-3 or TRBV12-4 and TRBJ1-1; possibly TRBD1 for D (5 bases). This CDR3 contains 13 residues. CDR3 sequence: CASSGSSDTEAFF. DNA for the CDR3: TGTGCCAGCAGTGGGTCGTCGGACACTGAAGCCTTCTTT.

This clonotype was seen repeatedly, ten times or more. The gene calls are TRBV29-1 and TRBJ1-2, with TRBD1 matching over 8 bases. The J segment lost 6 bases and the V segment lost 3 bases, leaving 9 bases of the junction unmatched. Per the germline V gene, CDR1 is SQVTM and CDR2 is ANQGSEA. This CDR3 region has 14 residues. The DNA of the CDR3 is TGCAGCGTTGATAATCCGGACAGGGCCCATGGCTACACCTTC. This encodes CSVDNPDRAHGYTF.

This clonotype was recorded many times. The rearrangement joins TRBV6-1 to TRBJ2-2; perhaps TRBD2 as D (5 bases). The CDR3 has 15 residues. The germline V gene encodes CDR1 MNHNS and CDR2 SASEGT. Trimming stripped 4 bases from V and 8 bases from J, with 17 bases between. This chain's CDR3 is CASSGVGRGVGELFF. Written as DNA, the CDR3 is TGTGCCAGCAGTGGTGTAGGGAGAGGAGTTGGGGAGCTGTTTTTT.

This clonotype was recorded at least ten times. The V and J genes are TRBV28 and TRBJ2-5; D call uncertain. Between the trimmed V and J ends, which lost 8 bases and 4 bases, there was a span of 11 bases. The CDR3 extends over 12 amino acids. Germline CDR1 is MDHEN and CDR2 is SYDVKM. The CDR3 nucleotides read TGTGCCAGCGGAATGAGAGGAGAGACCCAGTACTTC. Translated: CASGMRGETQYF.

V is TRBV19 and J is TRBJ2-5; 8 bases are a match to TRBD2. This CDR3 is built from 15 residues. The V and J ends lost 5 bases and 5 bases, in that order; junction bases with no gene match: 10. The V gene's germline CDR1 is LNHDA and CDR2 SQIVND (reference sequence). This chain's CDR3 is CASSESGGPRETQYF. Written as DNA, the CDR3 is TGTGCCAGTAGTGAGTCGGGAGGGCCCCGGGAGACCCAGTACTTC.

This clonotype was seen more than once but under ten times. This chain connects TRBV2 to TRBJ2-7; 12 positions match TRBD1. Trimming cost V 0 bases and J 4 bases; bases outside gene matches: 4. Germline CDR1 is SNHLY and CDR2 is FYNNEI. The CDR3 contains 16 residues. CDR3 coding DNA: TGTGCCAGCAGTGAAGCCTGGGGACAGGGGGCTTACGAGCAGTACTTC. Translating it yields CASSEAWGQGAYEQYF.

This clonotype was seen ten or more times. The chain uses TRBV2 and TRBJ2-5; unclear D gene. The germline V gene has CDR1 SNHLY and CDR2 FYNNEI. The ends were cut back, 8 bases at V and 7 bases at J, with 17 bases in the middle. This CDR3 is built from 13 residues. The DNA of the CDR3 is TGTGCCAGCGGTTACGGTGCCCGGAGGACCCAGTACTTC. Encoded protein: CASGYGARRTQYF.

J is TRBJ1-3 and V is TRBV30; D remains ambiguous. The CDR3 covers 12 residues. The V end was cut by 0 bases, the J end by 3 bases, with 3 bases between. Per germline, CDR1 GTSNPN and CDR2 SVGIG (reference sequence). CDR3 in amino acids: CAWSVGGNTIYF. CDR3 DNA: TGTGCCTGGAGTGTAGGTGGAAACACCATATATTTT.

This sequence joins TRBV29-1 and TRBJ1-1; 9 nucleotides align to TRBD1. V lost 6 bases, J lost 3 bases, and 5 bases stayed unmatched. The CDR3 covers 13 residues. Germline CDR1 and CDR2: SQVTM and ANQGSEA. This chain's CDR3 is CSVSRTGDTEAFF. As DNA, the CDR3 is TGCAGCGTAAGCCGGACAGGGGACACTGAAGCTTTCTTT.

Only a few counts were recorded for this clonotype. The gene calls are TRBV6-1 and TRBJ2-7; D ambiguous. CDR3 length: 13 residues. V was pared by 6 bases and J by 0 bases, with 9 bases between. CDR1 and CDR2 (germline): MNHNS, SASEGT. Here the CDR3 DNA reads TGTGCCAGCAGCAGAGGTTACTCCTACGAGCAGTACTTC. Translated: CASSRGYSYEQYF.

In this sample, this clonotype turned up many times. The chain carries TRBV27 and TRBJ1-5, with D possibly matching TRBD1 (6 bases). The germline V gene has CDR1 MNHEY and CDR2 SMNVEV (reference sequence). The CDR3 is 14 amino acids. Trimming took 6 bases from V and 5 from J, leaving 14 bases between them. As DNA, the CDR3 is TGTGCCAGCAGCTTACAGGGAGAGCATCAGCCCCAGCATTTT. Its protein is CASSLQGEHQPQHF.

To note about this clonotype: A much larger clone lies a single base off, so this may be a read error. The chain employs TRBV13 and TRBJ2-4; D uncertain. This CDR3 spans 12 amino acids. Germline V gene sequence: CDR1 PRHDT, CDR2 FYEKMQ (reference sequence). V was clipped by 5 bases and J by 6 bases, with 8 bases between them. The CDR3 spells CASSRRGNIQYF. CDR3 coding DNA: TGTGCCAGCAGCCGGAGAGGAAACATTCAGTACTTC.

This clonotype was counted between two and nine times. This sequence joins TRBV29-1 and TRBJ1-1; D uncertain. CDR1 is SQVTM and CDR2 is ANQGSEA in the germline V gene. Trimming took 0 bases from V and 0 from J, leaving 11 bases between them. CDR3 size: 15 residues. Here the CDR3 reads CSVEDLGRLNTEAFF. CDR3 DNA: TGCAGCGTTGAAGATCTTGGACGGTTGAACACTGAAGCTTTCTTT.

This clonotype was seen a handful of times. The chain couples TRBV12-3 or TRBV12-4 to TRBJ2-5; 7 bases match TRBD2. This CDR3 is built from 18 residues. The V gene end was trimmed by 6 bases and the J gene end by 0 bases; junction bases not matched to a gene: 16. This chain's CDR3 is CASSGGWAGDLYQETQYF. DNA of the CDR3: TGTGCCAGCAGCGGGGGGTGGGCGGGAGATTTGTACCAAGAGACCCAGTACTTC.

This chain uses TRBV4-1 with TRBJ1-1; 7 bases agree with TRBD1. V dropped 3 bases and J dropped 3; count of bases not matched to a gene: 7. This CDR3 contains 15 residues. Germline CDR1 MGHRA, CDR2 YSYEKL. The CDR3: CASSQTGFEDTEAFF. CDR3 DNA: TGCGCCAGCAGCCAGACAGGGTTTGAGGACACTGAAGCTTTCTTT.

This clonotype was recorded many times. The chain is built from TRBV7-8 and TRBJ2-5; D perhaps matches TRBD1 (6 bases). V gave up 5 bases and J gave up 5 bases, with 18 bases separating them. The CDR3 runs to 15 residues. Germline CDR1 SGHVS, CDR2 FQNEAQ. The CDR3 nucleotides are TGTGCCAGCAGCGCCAAACAGGGTTCAGGGGAGACCCAGTACTTC. Translated, it gives CASSAKQGSGETQYF.

This clonotype was picked up many times. The gene calls are TRBV2 and TRBJ2-1; 12 nucleotides line up with TRBD1. This CDR3 spans 15 amino acids. Germline V gives CDR1 SNHLY, CDR2 FYNNEI. Germline trimming cut 2 bases from V and 8 bases from J; bases unmatched to any gene: 4. DNA for the CDR3: TGTGCCAGCAGTGAATCTGGGACAGGGGGCGATGAGCAGTTCTTC. It codes for CASSESGTGGDEQFF.